This section outlines one T cell receptor beta chain sequence together with its context. Per the original methods: Reference gene primers were amplified, and this amplification served to estimate nucleated cell counts. Profiled with immunoSEQ multiplex PCR; TCRdb holds only in-frame clones, not every one. V, J and clone size were drawn from that table, and D and trimming were deduced from the DNA. The table lists 90,000 to 100,000 clones, about 85% of them singletons. The data belong to a study of blood T cell repertoires in COVID-19. Background on the study: Material from acute and convalescent COVID-19 was sourced from the United States, Italy and Spain. Sources were T cells, B-cell-depleted T cells, or PBMCs; the material itself was cDNA or gDNA.

The CDR3 loop spans 14 amino acids. Germline V gene sequence: CDR1 MNHEY, CDR2 SVGAGI. V was cut by 6 bases and J by 4 bases, with 15 bases left in between. The receptor was derived from a woman aged 80 or older with acute or convalescent COVID-19. J is TRBJ1-2 and V is TRBV6-5, with D possibly being TRBD1 (5 bases). Sample: peripheral blood. CDR3 sequence reads: CASSPGRGTYGYTF. For the CDR3, the DNA is TGTGCCAGCAGCCCCGGCCGGGGGACCTATGGCTACACCTTC.